The 17 T cell receptor beta chains below all came from one sample that was sequenced in a study of T cell repertoires in cytomegalovirus infection. TCRdb re-called the reads with MiXCR, one entry per CDR3 protein. The table includes 450,000 to 650,000 distinct CDR3 sequences, around 40% detected once. These receptors are not linked to any known antigen. The sequences come from cultured PBMCs, collected from culture after CMV antigen stimulation. The receptor source for this set is a human donor in good health (CMV status not recorded). Some clones in this sample may be carry-over from other donors' samples.

This clonotype was recorded a few times. V and J are TRBV7-6 and TRBJ2-1; TRBD2 aligns across 8 bases. The CDR3 has 20 residues. The V segment lost 5 bases and the J segment 1 base; nucleotides outside the gene matches: 19. Germline lookup yields CDR1 SGHVS and CDR2 FNYEAQ. CDR3 nucleotide sequence: TGTGCCAGCAGCCCAAGGGGAAGAGCACCGGGAGGGCAGTCCTACAATGAGCAGTTCTTC. It yields the protein CASSPRGRAPGGQSYNEQFF.

The chain uses TRBV19 and TRBJ1-4; D not resolved. The germline V gene encodes CDR1 LNHDA and CDR2 SQIVND (reference sequence). Trimming shortened V by 8 bases and J by 2 bases, and 15 bases separated the two germline ends. This CDR3 is built from 15 residues. CDR3 sequence reads: CASSRKRGTNEKLFF. DNA of the CDR3: TGTGCCAGTTCCAGAAAGCGCGGCACTAATGAAAAACTGTTTTTT.

The chain joins TRBV12-5 to TRBJ2-2, with D perhaps matching TRBD1 (5 bases). Looked up from germline, CDR1 is LGHNT and CDR2 is FRNRAP. The CDR3 length is 16 residues. V was pared by 2 bases and J by 4 bases, with 14 bases between. In DNA, the CDR3 is TGTGCTAGTGGTTTGTCCTATAGGGGCGCCACCGGGGAGCTGTTTTTT. Amino acids: CASGLSYRGATGELFF. The full variable domain, in which reference TRBV12-5 and TRBJ2-2 provide the parts outside the CDR3, is DARVTQTPRHKVTEMGQEVTMRCQPILGHNTVFWYRQTMMQGLELLAYFRNRAPLDDSGMPKDRFSAEMPDATLATLKIQPSEPRDSAVYFCASGLSYRGATGELFFGEGSRLTVL.

J is TRBJ2-1 and V is TRBV7-9; D is perhaps TRBD2 (5 bases). The CDR3 is made up of 11 amino acids. Trimming removed 7 bases from V and 9 bases from J, with 10 bases in between. Germline CDR1 SEHNR, CDR2 FQNEAQ (reference sequence). The CDR3, as DNA: TGTGCCAGCACCTCAGGAGGTGAGCAGTTCTTC. As protein: CASTSGGEQFF.

The table lists this clonotype with a few counts. CDR3 nucleotide sequence: TGTGCCAGCAGCTCCAAGCGGGGGAACACCGGGGAGCTGTTTTTT. Translated, it gives CASSSKRGNTGELFF. V and J are TRBV7-2 and TRBJ2-2; TRBD2 matches at 7 bases. The CDR3 sequence is 15 residues long. With V trimmed by 4 bases and J by 1 base, 3 bases remained unmatched. Germline CDR1 reads SGHTA; CDR2 reads FQGNSA.

J is TRBJ1-6 and V is TRBV28, with D possibly matching TRBD1 (5 bases). The CDR3 is made up of 10 amino acids. The germline CDR1 and CDR2 sequences are MDHEN and SYDVKM. The V and J ends lost 8 bases and 16 bases respectively, with 12 bases between them. CDR3 nucleotide sequence: TGTGCCAGCGGGGGGAGACCGCTCCACTTT. Encoded protein: CASGGRPLHF.

There are a few counts of this clonotype. The CDR3 DNA reads TGTGCCAGCAGCCCACAGGGATGGTCGGGCGAGCAGTACTTC. It specifies CASSPQGWSGEQYF. V usage is TRBV7-2 and J usage is TRBJ2-7; TRBD1 is a possible D gene (6 bases). The CDR3 spans 14 residues. The ends were cut back, 5 bases at V and 6 bases at J, with 17 bases in the middle. The germline gives CDR1 SGHTA, CDR2 FQGNSA.

The chain is built from TRBV7-2 and TRBJ2-1; weak D call: TRBD2 (7 bases). The CDR3 consists of 14 residues. Trimming took 0 bases from V and 8 from J, leaving 11 bases between them. Germline loops: CDR1 SGHTA, CDR2 FQGNSA. The CDR3 sequence is CASSLAGGLDEQFF. CDR3 coding DNA: TGTGCCAGCAGCTTAGCGGGGGGGCTGGATGAGCAGTTCTTC.

The V and J genes are TRBV20-1 and TRBJ2-5; either TRBD1 or TRBD2 may supply D (6 bases each). CDR3 length: 13 amino acids. The V end was cut by 5 bases, the J end by 1 base, with 11 bases between. Per the germline V gene, CDR1 is DFQATT and CDR2 is SNEGSKA (reference sequence). In nucleotides, the CDR3 is TGCAGTGCTGGGCCGGGGGCCCAAGAGACCCAGTACTTC. Residues: CSAGPGAQETQYF.

This clonotype was seen a handful of times. V gene TRBV6-2 or TRBV6-3 combines with J gene TRBJ2-1; D call uncertain. There are 14 residues in the CDR3. CDR1 is MNHEY and CDR2 is SVGEGT in the germline V gene. Trimming cost V 5 bases and J 4 bases, with 12 bases left between them. The chain's CDR3 is CASSGFDAYNEQFF. The CDR3 bases are TGTGCCAGCAGTGGTTTTGACGCATACAATGAGCAGTTCTTC.

The chain recombines TRBV7-2 with TRBJ2-1; perhaps D is TRBD1 or TRBD2 (5 bases each). This CDR3 has 16 amino acids. CDR1 SGHTA and CDR2 FQGNSA come from the germline V gene. V was pared by 5 bases and J by 0 bases, with 14 bases between. The CDR3 loop is CASSRGGSSSYNEQFF. For the CDR3, the DNA is TGTGCCAGCAGCCGGGGCGGTTCGAGCTCCTACAATGAGCAGTTCTTC.

This chain connects TRBV12-3 or TRBV12-4 to TRBJ2-7, with 11 nucleotides matching TRBD2. The V segment lost 4 bases and the J segment 4 bases; nucleotides outside the gene matches: 9. The CDR3 spans 16 residues. Here the CDR3 reads CASSSRLAGSQYEQYF. CDR3 bases: TGTGCCAGCAGTTCCAGACTAGCGGGATCACAATACGAGCAGTACTTC.

V is TRBV9 and J is TRBJ2-3; the D gene is possibly TRBD2 (6 bases). Trimming took 5 bases from V and 5 from J, leaving 15 bases between them. Germline CDR1 SGDLS, CDR2 YYNGEE. The CDR3 is made up of 14 amino acids. The CDR3 is CASRPGLEGDTQYF. DNA for the CDR3: TGTGCCAGCAGGCCGGGACTTGAAGGAGATACGCAGTATTTT.

This clonotype was detected ten times or more. The chain links TRBV7-2 to TRBJ1-2; D remains unclear. The CDR3 has 14 residues. V was pared by 1 base and J by 2 bases, with 8 bases between. In germline, CDR1 is SGHTA, CDR2 FQGNSA. The CDR3 protein is CASSLGGPNYGYTF. In DNA form, the CDR3 reads TGTGCCAGCAGCTTAGGAGGTCCCAACTATGGCTACACCTTC.

This clonotype was observed at least ten times. J is TRBJ2-3 and V is TRBV7-2; TRBD2 aligns across 11 bases. Germline CDR1 and CDR2: SGHTA and FQGNSA. The CDR3 is 16 amino acids. The V segment lost 11 bases and the J segment 4 bases; nucleotides outside the gene matches: 14. The chain's CDR3 is CASGLGLAGGADTQYF. The CDR3 DNA reads TGTGCCTCGGGGCTCGGTCTAGCGGGGGGAGCAGATACGCAGTATTTT.

This clonotype showed up just a few times. The rearrangement links TRBV7-8 to TRBJ2-2; D is unclear. The CDR3 length is 13 residues. Germline loops: CDR1 SGHVS, CDR2 FQNEAQ. V lost 2 bases to trimming and J lost 7 bases, with 8 bases between them. The CDR3 DNA sequence: TGTGCCAGCAGCTTATCAGAACTCGGGGAGCTGTTTTTT. This codes for CASSLSELGELFF.

J is TRBJ1-1 and V is TRBV6-1; unclear D gene. CDR1 and CDR2 (germline): MNHNS, SASEGT. V shed 6 bases and J shed 5 bases, with 19 bases lying between them. The CDR3 is 15 residues long. CDR3 residues: CASRGRSWGFTEAFF. In nucleotides, the CDR3 is TGTGCCAGCAGAGGTAGGAGTTGGGGATTTACTGAAGCTTTCTTT.